These 30 T cell receptor beta chains came from one sample sequenced in a study of cytomegalovirus exposure and HLA in healthy donors. TCRdb's copy holds only in-frame clones and misses some; the assay was immunoSEQ multiplex PCR. The profile covers 140,000 or so clones, with approximately 88% appearing a single time and less than 5.5% taken by the ten largest. Sequenced material: PBMCs. The receptors stem from a man between 18 and 35 years old in good health and CMV-seropositive.

As regards this clone: One end of the junction is discordant with germline, which a read error may explain. The same CDR3 can be traced to other DNA sequences in this sample. The chain couples TRBV30 to TRBJ1-3; TRBD1 agrees at 9 bases. This CDR3 region has 15 residues. Germline V gene lookup returns CDR1 GTSNPN and CDR2 SVGIG (reference sequence). CDR3 nucleotide sequence: TGTGCTTGGAGCGCGGGACAGGGCGCGGGAAACACCATATATTTT. Translated, it gives CAWSAGQGAGNTIYF.

The chain has TRBV28 and TRBJ2-1, with D possibly being TRBD1 (5 bases). V lost 4 bases, J lost 2 bases, and 12 bases lay in between. The germline V gene encodes CDR1 MDHEN and CDR2 SYDVKM. The CDR3 runs to 15 residues. CDR3 residues: CASSSRVETYNEQFF. The CDR3, as DNA: TGTGCCAGCAGTTCCAGGGTTGAAACCTACAATGAGCAGTTCTTC.

The chain combines TRBV11-2 with TRBJ2-7; unclear D gene. V was cut by 3 bases and J by 2 bases, with 11 bases left in between. The germline gives CDR1 SGHAT, CDR2 FQNNGV. This CDR3 contains 14 residues. Here the CDR3 DNA reads TGTGCCAGCAGCTTCGGCGGCTACACCTACGAGCAGTACTTC. It encodes CASSFGGYTYEQYF. The variable domain in full, with the rest retrieved from reference TRBV11-2 and TRBJ2-7, is EAGVAQSPRYKIIEKRQSVAFWCNPISGHATLYWYQQILGQGPKLLIQFQNNGVVDDSQLPKDRFSAERLKGVDSTLKIQPAKLEDSAVYLCASSFGGYTYEQYFGPGTRLTVT.

The V gene is TRBV5-1, the J gene TRBJ2-5; possibly TRBD1 for D (6 bases). The germline V gene encodes CDR1 SGHRS and CDR2 YFSETQ. CDR3 length equals 14 residues. The ends were cut back, 4 bases at V and 1 base at J, with 11 bases in the middle. CDR3 nucleotides: TGCGCCAGCAGCACTAGGACAGTCCAAGAGACCCAGTACTTC. It is translated as CASSTRTVQETQYF.

V and J are TRBV29-1 and TRBJ2-3, with D possibly TRBD1 on 6 matching bases. Trimming cost V 5 bases and J 0 bases, with 9 bases left between them. The CDR3 extends over 13 amino acids. Germline CDR1 reads SQVTM; CDR2 reads ANQGSEA. The CDR3: CSVSRGSTDTQYF. The CDR3, as DNA: TGCAGCGTTTCGAGGGGGAGCACAGATACGCAGTATTTT.

The chain recombines TRBV6-5 with TRBJ2-7; 10 bases are shared with TRBD1. The germline V gene encodes CDR1 MNHEY and CDR2 SVGAGI. The CDR3 covers 14 residues. The V gene end was trimmed by 8 bases and the J gene end by 3 bases; junction bases not matched to a gene: 7. The CDR3 DNA reads as TGTGCCAGCGCCAGGACAGGGGGTAACTACGAGCAGTACTTC. This sequence encodes CASARTGGNYEQYF.

This clone has just a few counts. The genes are TRBV27 and TRBJ2-7, with 9 bases lining up with TRBD1. CDR3 length: 14 amino acids. Germline V CDR1 and CDR2: MNHEY, SMNVEV (reference sequence). The ends lost 6 bases at V and 0 bases at J; junction bases unmatched: 3. This CDR3 reads CASSVTGGSYEQYF. DNA of the CDR3: TGTGCCAGCAGCGTGACAGGGGGCTCCTACGAGCAGTACTTC.

The chain has TRBV5-6 and TRBJ1-2, with TRBD1 matching over 9 bases. The J segment lost 6 bases and the V segment lost 1 base, leaving 4 bases of the junction unmatched. The germline V gene encodes CDR1 SGHDT and CDR2 YYEEEE. The CDR3 consists of 14 residues. CDR3 sequence: CASSLLGQGDGYTF. CDR3 coding DNA: TGTGCCAGCAGCTTGCTGGGACAGGGTGATGGCTACACCTTC.

This chain connects TRBV2 to TRBJ1-3, with no clear D. CDR1 is SNHLY and CDR2 is FYNNEI in the germline V gene. The CDR3 runs to 14 residues. The V gene lost 8 bases and the J gene lost 0 bases, with 11 bases spanning the gap. The CDR3 region is CASGSASSGNTIYF. Here the CDR3 DNA reads TGTGCCAGCGGGTCGGCTAGCTCTGGAAACACCATATATTTT.

The chain recombines TRBV29-1 with TRBJ1-2; D unresolved. This CDR3 region has 13 residues. The germline V gene encodes CDR1 SQVTM and CDR2 ANQGSEA. The V end lost 6 bases, the J end lost 0 bases, and 11 bases lay between the germline ends. CDR3 residues: CSVTFGTNYGYTF. DNA for the CDR3: TGCAGCGTGACCTTCGGGACTAACTATGGCTACACCTTC.

Turning to this clone: Other nucleotide sequences in the sample specify the same CDR3. The chain has TRBV5-1 and TRBJ2-1; 10 bases line up with TRBD1. The CDR3 runs 14 residues. J gave up 7 bases and V 0 bases, and 1 base lay outside the gene matches. Germline lookup yields CDR1 SGHRS and CDR2 YFSETQ. The CDR3 bases are TGCGCCAGCAGCTTGGGACAGGGGGCTAATGAGCAGTTCTTC. This encodes CASSLGQGANEQFF. The full variable domain, its missing parts supplied by reference TRBV5-1 and TRBJ2-1, is KAGVTQTPRYLIKTRGQQVTLSCSPISGHRSVSWYQQTPGQGLQFLFEYFSETQRNKGNFPGRFSGRQFSNSRSEMNVSTLELGDSALYLCASSLGQGANEQFFGPGTRLTVL.

This chain links TRBV11-2 with TRBJ2-7; 8 bases are shared with TRBD1. Trimming took 2 bases from V and 2 from J; bases not matched to a gene: 11. CDR3 length: 17 amino acids. Germline CDR1 reads SGHAT; CDR2 reads FQNNGV. The CDR3 sequence is CASSLFHGTGMPYEQYF. DNA for the CDR3: TGTGCCAGCAGCTTATTCCACGGGACAGGAATGCCCTACGAGCAGTACTTC.

V gene TRBV2 combines with J gene TRBJ2-5; maybe TRBD1 (6 bases). Germline CDR1 and CDR2: SNHLY and FYNNEI. The CDR3 covers 15 residues. V lost 2 bases and J lost 4, with 14 bases in between. The CDR3 spells CASSETGSPRETQYF. The CDR3 nucleotides are TGTGCCAGCAGTGAAACAGGGTCCCCTAGAGAGACCCAGTACTTC. The entire variable domain, with the rest obtained from reference TRBV2 and TRBJ2-5, is as follows: EPEVTQTPSHQVTQMGQEVILRCVPISNHLYFYWYRQILGQKVEFLVSFYNNEISEKSEIFDDQFSVERPDGSNFTLKIRSTKLEDSAMYFCASSETGSPRETQYFGPGTRLLVL.

The rearrangement joins TRBV6-6 to TRBJ2-7; D may be TRBD2 (6 bases). The germline V and J ends were trimmed by 6 bases and 0 bases, with 15 bases remaining between them. This CDR3 contains 15 residues. Looked up from germline, CDR1 is MNHNY and CDR2 is SVGAGI (reference sequence). The CDR3 here is CASSPLATSSYEQYF. The CDR3 nucleotides read TGTGCCAGCAGCCCCCTAGCGACATCCTCCTACGAGCAGTACTTC.

This chain links TRBV7-9 with TRBJ2-2, with D possibly TRBD1 on 6 matching bases. CDR1 is SEHNR and CDR2 is FQNEAQ in the germline V gene (reference sequence). The CDR3 runs to 15 residues. V lost 5 bases, J lost 0 bases, and 10 bases lay in between. Here the CDR3 DNA reads TGTGCCAGCAGCCCCGGGACAACGAACACCGGGGAGCTGTTTTTT. This encodes CASSPGTTNTGELFF.

The chain is built from TRBV9 and TRBJ2-2, with D perhaps matching TRBD1 (5 bases). The germline V and J ends were trimmed by 4 bases and 6 bases, with 16 bases remaining between them. The CDR3 sequence is 15 residues long. The germline gives CDR1 SGDLS, CDR2 YYNGEE. The CDR3 DNA is TGTGCCAGCAGCCTCGACAGTCGTCTTGCCGGGGAGCTGTTTTTT. Translation: CASSLDSRLAGELFF.

The V call is TRBV5-1, the J call TRBJ1-2, with TRBD1 matching 9 bases. In germline, CDR1 is SGHRS, CDR2 YFSETQ. With V trimmed by 1 base and J by 7 bases, 8 bases remained unmatched. This CDR3 comprises 15 residues. DNA for the CDR3: TGCGCCAGCAGCTTGTCCGGGACAGGGCCATTTGGCTACACCTTC. It encodes CASSLSGTGPFGYTF.

This chain connects TRBV7-6 to TRBJ2-7; the D gene is possibly TRBD2 (5 bases). Germline values: CDR1 SGHVS, CDR2 FNYEAQ. The V end lost 2 bases, the J end lost 3 bases, and 14 bases lay between the germline ends. The length of the CDR3 is 15 residues. CDR3 DNA: TGTGCCAGCAGCTTACAGGCGAAGGAGGACTACGAGCAGTACTTC. Protein product: CASSLQAKEDYEQYF.

The V gene is TRBV13, the J gene TRBJ2-3; 8 bases map to TRBD1. Trimming cost V 6 bases and J 1 base; bases outside gene matches: 9. The CDR3 totals 16 residues. CDR1 is PRHDT, CDR2 FYEKMQ, per germline (reference sequence). The CDR3 spells CASRVTGGKGTDTQYF. The CDR3 DNA follows: TGTGCCAGCAGAGTCACAGGGGGTAAGGGCACAGATACGCAGTATTTT.

The chain uses TRBV9 and TRBJ1-1; 10 positions match TRBD1. There are 14 residues in the CDR3. With 2 bases clipped from V and 4 bases from J, the junction kept 2 bases outside the gene matches. Germline assignment: CDR1 SGDLS and CDR2 YYNGEE. CDR3 protein: CASSVGQGGTEAFF. The CDR3 coding sequence is TGTGCCAGCAGCGTCGGACAGGGGGGCACTGAAGCTTTCTTT.

The genes are TRBV4-2 and TRBJ1-4; D call uncertain. In germline, CDR1 is LGHNA, CDR2 YNFKEQ. The CDR3 sequence is 13 residues long. V was clipped by 1 base and J by 8 bases, with 8 bases between them. The CDR3 region is CASSQVRREKLFF. The CDR3 DNA sequence: TGTGCCAGCAGCCAAGTCAGGAGGGAAAAACTGTTTTTT.

The chain joins TRBV7-9 to TRBJ2-3; TRBD2 might be the D (6 bases). The CDR3 spans 13 residues. V shed 5 bases and J shed 7 bases, with 13 bases lying between them. Germline lookup yields CDR1 SEHNR and CDR2 FQNEAQ (reference sequence). The CDR3 DNA follows: TGTGCCAGCAGCCCTCGAGGGGACTATACGCAGTATTTT. Translated: CASSPRGDYTQYF.

This chain uses TRBV27 with TRBJ2-2; D gene uncertain. This CDR3 has 14 amino acids. V was trimmed by 5 bases and J by 3 bases, leaving 10 bases between them. Germline V gene data show CDR1 as MNHEY and CDR2 as SMNVEV (reference sequence). CDR3 in amino acids: CASSPVGDTGELFF. The CDR3 nucleotides read TGTGCCAGCAGTCCCGTCGGAGACACCGGGGAGCTGTTTTTT.

The genes are TRBV28 and TRBJ2-3, with TRBD2 matching 8 bases. Germline loops: CDR1 MDHEN, CDR2 SYDVKM. The CDR3 contains 15 residues. V trimming: 6 bases; J trimming: 1 base; junction bases outside the gene matches: 6. CDR3 coding DNA: TGTGCCAGCAGCGGGACTAGACGTGGCACAGATACGCAGTATTTT. Protein: CASSGTRRGTDTQYF.

This chain connects TRBV5-1 to TRBJ1-1, with TRBD1 matching 10 bases. Germline values: CDR1 SGHRS, CDR2 YFSETQ. CDR3 length: 14 residues. J was trimmed by 8 bases and V by 3 bases; bases with no gene match: 7. The CDR3 region is CASSSQTGGREAFF. In DNA form, the CDR3 reads TGCGCCAGCAGCTCCCAGACAGGGGGCAGGGAAGCTTTCTTT.

The V call is TRBV2, the J call TRBJ2-6; D not certain. Trimming pared 4 bases from V and 4 bases from J, leaving 11 bases between. Germline CDR1 SNHLY, CDR2 FYNNEI. This CDR3 is 15 amino acids long. Here the CDR3 DNA reads TGTGCCAGCAGTGCTGGCAGTCTGGGGGCCAACGTCCTGACTTTC. It encodes CASSAGSLGANVLTF.

The genes are TRBV7-8 and TRBJ2-7, with no clear D. The CDR3 covers 14 residues. Germline V gives CDR1 SGHVS, CDR2 FQNEAQ. Deletions cut 5 bases from V and 2 bases from J, with 13 bases between. CDR3 DNA: TGTGCCAGCAGCGCCAAGACTTCTCCCTACGAGCAGTACTTC. It codes for CASSAKTSPYEQYF.

This clone was detected a few times. The chain's CDR3 is CASSLGWLAGNTGELFF. For the CDR3, the DNA is TGTGCCAGCAGCTTAGGGTGGCTAGCGGGGAACACCGGGGAGCTGTTTTTT. The rearrangement uses TRBV11-2 and TRBJ2-2, with 8 bases aligning to TRBD2. This CDR3 is 17 amino acids long. Trimming removed 1 base from V and 1 base from J; junction bases left unmatched: 5. CDR1 is SGHAT, CDR2 FQNNGV, per germline.

The V and J genes are TRBV10-2 and TRBJ1-1, with D maybe TRBD1 (6 bases). V was cut by 7 bases and J by 0 bases, with 15 bases left in between. This CDR3 is 15 amino acids long. CDR1 and CDR2 (germline): WSHSY, SAAADI. The CDR3 bases are TGCGCCAGCACCGATGGACAGACGATGAACACTGAAGCTTTCTTT. Its protein is CASTDGQTMNTEAFF.

The chain combines TRBV5-1 with TRBJ1-4; 7 bases are a match to TRBD1. Germline loops: CDR1 SGHRS, CDR2 YFSETQ. This CDR3 region has 15 residues. The V and J ends lost 3 bases and 8 bases, in that order; junction bases with no gene match: 10. The CDR3 DNA sequence: TGCGCCAGCAGCTACTTCGGTCAGGGGGACGAAAAACTGTTTTTT. Protein product: CASSYFGQGDEKLFF.